Below, one T cell receptor (beta chain) is given with its context. This receptor's antigen is unknown. The input lacks base qualities; no much larger clone sits a single base away. The CDR3 numbers 15 residues from cysteine through phenylalanine. The DNA shown is the 45-base CDR3, in frame from base 1. Trimming accounts for 5 bases at V and 1 base at J, while the number of junction bases matched to no gene is 7. The germline V gene yields MNHEY for CDR1 and SVGEGT for CDR2. The data belong to a study of control samples from healthy donors and cancer patients (dated by TCRdb to the early 2020s). The library relied on the immunoSEQ multiplex PCR assay. The clones in this table, taken by TCRdb from immuneACCESS, are in-frame only. Not every clone is retained; where verified, under half of the shortfall comes from an unresolved V gene, and the cause of the rest is unknown. The sample records just over 6,500 clones, about 74% of which are singletons. In total, the top ten clones hold more than 15% of the sample.

Sequencing used formalin-fixed, paraffin-embedded tissue. This chain joins TRBV6-2 or TRBV6-3 to TRBJ1-2; the central 7 bases match TRBD1. The TCR sequence derives from a male donor with melanoma. The DNA sequence is as follows: TGTGCCAGCAGTGACCCCAGGGGGAGTAACTATGGCTACACCTTC. Its translation is CASSDPRGSNYGYTF.